A selection of T cell receptor beta chains follows, all from one sample in a study of blood T cells in healthy people across ages. One entry per CDR3 protein results from TCRdb running MiXCR on the 5' RACE reads. Of 600,000 to 650,000 distinct CDR3 sequences listed, under 65% are singletons. Sequenced material: blood. All receptors derive from a man in his 60s in good health. CDR3s include the opening cysteine and the closing phenylalanine or tryptophan. Each record gives: V gene, J gene, clone size, D gene, CDR3 protein, CDR3 DNA. The D gene is left open where the match is weak. A clone size is listed for some rows: how often the clone was seen (once, few, many), or a class if it is expanded.

V gene: TRBV6-5
J gene: TRBJ1-2
clone size: NA
D gene: TRBD1
CDR3 protein: CASSSDRASFHGYTF
CDR3 DNA: TGTGCCAGCAGTTCCGACAGGGCGTCGTTTCATGGCTACACCTTC

V gene: TRBV27
J gene: TRBJ1-2
clone size: NA
D gene: NA
CDR3 protein: CASRRGVVNYGYTF
CDR3 DNA: TGTGCCAGCAGACGCGGAGTCGTAAACTATGGCTACACCTTC

V gene: TRBV20-1
J gene: TRBJ2-7
clone size: few
D gene: TRBD1
CDR3 protein: CSALGGQGAYEQYF
CDR3 DNA: TGCAGTGCTTTGGGGGGACAGGGGGCTTACGAGCAGTACTTC

V gene: TRBV7-2
J gene: TRBJ2-5
clone size: NA
D gene: NA
CDR3 protein: CASSRIKRGNEQYF
CDR3 DNA: TGTGCCAGCAGTCGCATAAAAAGGGGGAATGAGCAGTACTTC

V gene: TRBV29-1
J gene: TRBJ2-7
clone size: NA
D gene: TRBD1
CDR3 protein: CSVEGQERSEQYF
CDR3 DNA: TGCAGCGTTGAGGGACAGGAACGAAGCGAGCAGTACTTC

V gene: TRBV29-1
J gene: TRBJ2-3
clone size: few
D gene: TRBD2
CDR3 protein: CSVTTSGGHTDTQYF
CDR3 DNA: TGCAGCGTTACGACTAGCGGGGGGCACACAGATACGCAGTATTTT

V gene: TRBV5-5
J gene: TRBJ2-4
clone size: NA
D gene: TRBD2
CDR3 protein: CASSPKPGGENIQYF
CDR3 DNA: TGTGCCAGCAGCCCTAAACCGGGGGGGGAAAACATTCAGTACTTC

V gene: TRBV20-1
J gene: TRBJ2-1
clone size: NA
D gene: NA
CDR3 protein: CSAPTTGAGQGEQFF
CDR3 DNA: TGCAGTGCGCCAACGACCGGGGCAGGGCAGGGTGAGCAGTTCTTC

V gene: TRBV5-1
J gene: TRBJ2-6
clone size: NA
D gene: NA
CDR3 protein: CASSFDRTNVLTF
CDR3 DNA: TGCGCCAGCAGCTTCGACCGTACCAACGTCCTGACTTTC

V gene: TRBV7-2
J gene: TRBJ1-1
clone size: NA
D gene: TRBD1
CDR3 protein: CASSPAGAGQANTEAFF
CDR3 DNA: TGTGCCAGCAGCCCGGCGGGTGCGGGACAGGCGAACACTGAAGCTTTCTTT

V gene: TRBV9
J gene: TRBJ1-4
clone size: few
D gene: TRBD1
CDR3 protein: CASSPTGTGYEKLFF
CDR3 DNA: TGTGCCAGCAGCCCTACCGGGACAGGGTATGAAAAACTGTTTTTT

V gene: TRBV10-3
J gene: TRBJ1-1
clone size: NA
D gene: NA
CDR3 protein: CAISDHPNTEAFF
CDR3 DNA: TGTGCCATCAGTGATCACCCGAACACTGAAGCTTTCTTT

V gene: TRBV25-1
J gene: TRBJ2-7
clone size: few
D gene: NA
CDR3 protein: CASSEGTAGPLSWNQYF
CDR3 DNA: TGTGCCAGCAGTGAAGGCACGGCAGGCCCGCTCTCTTGGAACCAGTACTTC

V gene: TRBV4-2
J gene: TRBJ2-3
clone size: NA
D gene: NA
CDR3 protein: CASSHLTPLPDTQYF
CDR3 DNA: TGTGCCAGCAGCCATCTCACCCCTCTTCCCGATACGCAGTATTTT

V gene: TRBV29-1
J gene: TRBJ2-3
clone size: NA
D gene: NA
CDR3 protein: CSVEDRRDTQYF
CDR3 DNA: TGCAGCGTTGAAGATCGACGCGATACGCAGTATTTT

V gene: TRBV7-6
J gene: TRBJ1-6
clone size: NA
D gene: TRBD1
CDR3 protein: CASSIDRGPNSPLHF
CDR3 DNA: TGTGCCAGCAGCATTGACAGGGGGCCAAATTCACCCCTCCACTTT

V gene: TRBV24-1
J gene: TRBJ2-5
clone size: NA
D gene: NA
CDR3 protein: CATSDPRGSGETQYF
CDR3 DNA: TGTGCCACCAGTGACCCCAGGGGATCCGGCGAGACCCAGTACTTC

V gene: TRBV29-1
J gene: TRBJ2-2
clone size: NA
D gene: NA
CDR3 protein: CSARTVGTGELFF
CDR3 DNA: TGCAGCGCCCGGACAGTAGGCACCGGGGAGCTGTTTTTT

V gene: TRBV7-6
J gene: TRBJ2-5
clone size: once
D gene: TRBD2
CDR3 protein: CASSYNFLLAGDQETQYF
CDR3 DNA: TGTGCCAGCAGCTATAATTTTTTACTAGCGGGGGACCAAGAGACCCAGTACTTC